These T cell receptor beta chains were read from a single sample in a study of metastatic and nonmetastatic thyroid tumors. TCRdb re-called clones via MiXCR from the PCR reads. The repertoire consists of fewer than 35,000 clones, with 20% to 25% occurring once and the leading ten covering under 2.5%. Source material: blood. The receptor source for this set is a female donor with papillary thyroid cancer or a benign thyroid nodule (not recorded which). Some clones in this sample may be carry-over from other donors' samples. Both conserved end residues are part of each CDR3. The D gene is left open where the match is weak. Rows give clone size only sometimes, using once, few, many, or a class for an expanded clone.

V gene	D gene	J gene	clone size	CDR3 protein	CDR3 DNA
TRBV4-2	-	TRBJ1-2	many	CASSQGRGANYGYTF	TGTGCCAGCAGCCAAGGACGCGGGGCTAACTATGGCTACACCTTC
TRBV11-3	TRBD2	TRBJ2-1	many	CASSLISVPSGSSYNEQFF	TGTGCCAGCAGCTTGATAAGTGTGCCTAGCGGGAGCTCCTACAATGAGCAGTTCTTC
TRBV5-4	-	TRBJ2-2	-	CDSFSGGNTGDLFF	TGTGACAGCTTCAGCGGTGGGAACACCGGGGACCTGTTTTTT
TRBV11-1	-	TRBJ2-7	-	CASSPRVGVVVYEQYF	TGTGCCAGCAGCCCGAGGGTGGGTGTGGTGGTATACGAGCAGTACTTC
TRBV28	-	TRBJ2-1	-	CALGEQFF	TGTGCGTTAGGCGAGCAGTTCTTC
TRBV7-2	-	TRBJ2-6	many	CASSSTESGANVLTF	TGTGCCAGCAGCTCAACGGAATCTGGGGCCAACGTCCTGACTTTC
TRBV9	-	TRBJ2-7	once	CASRVAYQGNEPYF	TGTGCCAGCCGCGTAGCATATCAGGGGAACGAGCCGTACTTC
TRBV6-2/TRBV6-3	-	TRBJ2-2	medium-sized	CASSRIPGPDTGELFF	TGTGCCAGCAGCCGCATCCCAGGGCCGGACACCGGGGAGCTGTTTTTT
TRBV6-1	TRBD1	TRBJ2-5	few	CASSVYGQGGETQYF	TGTGCCAGCAGTGTTTACGGACAGGGTGGGGAGACCCAGTACTTC
TRBV20-1	-	TRBJ1-1	many	CSAFKGGRNTEAFF	TGCAGTGCCTTCAAGGGGGGGAGAAACACTGAAGCTTTCTTT
TRBV18	-	TRBJ2-7	-	CASSPSTGPYEQYF	TGTGCCAGCTCCCCAAGCACAGGGCCCTACGAGCAGTACTTC
TRBV29-1	-	TRBJ2-2	many	CSVTTRQIPGRGELFF	TGCAGCGTTACGACGAGGCAAATTCCGGGCCGCGGGGAGCTGTTTTTT
TRBV12-3/TRBV12-4	-	TRBJ2-3	-	CASSLAGFGTQYF	TGTGCCAGCAGTTTAGCGGGGTTTGGTACACAGTATTTT
TRBV11-2	-	TRBJ2-1	-	CASSSILAGSYNEQFF	TGTGCCAGCAGCTCGATACTAGCAGGTTCCTACAATGAGCAGTTCTTC